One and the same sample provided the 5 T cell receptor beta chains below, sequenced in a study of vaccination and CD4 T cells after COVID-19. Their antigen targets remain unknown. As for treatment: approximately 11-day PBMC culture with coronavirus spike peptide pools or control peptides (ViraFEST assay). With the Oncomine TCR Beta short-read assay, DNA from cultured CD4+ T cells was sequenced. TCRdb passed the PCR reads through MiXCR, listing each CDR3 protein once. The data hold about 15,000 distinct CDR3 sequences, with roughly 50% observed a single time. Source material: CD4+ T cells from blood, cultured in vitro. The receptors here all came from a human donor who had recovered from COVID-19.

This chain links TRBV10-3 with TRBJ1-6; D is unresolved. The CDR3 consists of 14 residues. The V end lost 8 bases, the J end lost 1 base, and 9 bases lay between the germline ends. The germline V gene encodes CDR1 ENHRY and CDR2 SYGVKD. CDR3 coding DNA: TGTGCCATCGGGAGGGAATCCTATAATTCACCCCTCCACTTT. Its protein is CAIGRESYNSPLHF.

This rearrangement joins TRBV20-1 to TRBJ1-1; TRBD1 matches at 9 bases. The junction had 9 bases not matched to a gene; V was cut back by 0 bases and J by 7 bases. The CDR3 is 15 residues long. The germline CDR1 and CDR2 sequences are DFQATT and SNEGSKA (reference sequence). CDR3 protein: CSARDSGTGTVEAFF. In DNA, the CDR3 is TGCAGTGCTAGAGATTCTGGGACAGGGACAGTTGAAGCTTTCTTT.

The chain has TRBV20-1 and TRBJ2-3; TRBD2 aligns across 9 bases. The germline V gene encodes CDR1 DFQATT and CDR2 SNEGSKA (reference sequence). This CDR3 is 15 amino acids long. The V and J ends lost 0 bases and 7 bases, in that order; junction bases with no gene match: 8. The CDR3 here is CSARDWGLATYTQYF. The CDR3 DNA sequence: TGCAGTGCTAGAGATTGGGGACTAGCTACCTATACGCAGTATTTT.

In DNA form, the CDR3 reads TGTGCCAGCAGCCCGCCTGTTCACACCGGGGAGCTGTTTTTT. Protein: CASSPPVHTGELFF. The V gene is TRBV5-4, the J gene TRBJ2-2; D not certain. The germline V and J ends were trimmed by 4 bases and 3 bases, with 10 bases remaining between them. Per germline, CDR1 SGHNT and CDR2 YYREEE (reference sequence). The CDR3 totals 14 residues.

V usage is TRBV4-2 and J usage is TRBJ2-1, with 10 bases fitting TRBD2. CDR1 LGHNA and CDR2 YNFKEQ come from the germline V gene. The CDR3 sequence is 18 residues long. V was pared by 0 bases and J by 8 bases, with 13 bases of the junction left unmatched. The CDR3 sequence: CASSQDWASGGGRDEQFF. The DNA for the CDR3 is TGTGCCAGCAGCCAAGATTGGGCTAGCGGGGGAGGTAGGGATGAGCAGTTCTTC.